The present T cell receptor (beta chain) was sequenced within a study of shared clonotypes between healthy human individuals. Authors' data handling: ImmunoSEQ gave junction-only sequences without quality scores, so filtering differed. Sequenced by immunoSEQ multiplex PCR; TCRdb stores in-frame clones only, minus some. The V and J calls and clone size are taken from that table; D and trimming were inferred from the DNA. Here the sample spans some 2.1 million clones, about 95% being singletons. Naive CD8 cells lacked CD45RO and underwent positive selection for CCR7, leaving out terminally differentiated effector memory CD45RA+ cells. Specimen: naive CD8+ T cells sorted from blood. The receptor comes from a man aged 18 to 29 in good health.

CDR3: CASSEGVFPHYEQYF. The CDR3 bases are TGCGCCAGCAGCGAGGGAGTGTTTCCCCACTACGAGCAGTACTTC. This chain connects TRBV4-3 to TRBJ2-7; weak D call: TRBD2 (5 bases). Per germline, CDR1 LGHNA and CDR2 YSLEER. This CDR3 spans 15 amino acids. V lost 5 bases to trimming and J lost 3 bases, with 17 bases between them.